This T cell receptor beta chain was identified in a study of blood T cell repertoires in COVID-19. At the level of the study: Acute and convalescent COVID-19 samples came from the United States, Italy and Spain. The cDNA or gDNA used as material had been derived from T cells, B-cell-depleted T cells, or PBMCs.

Per the original methods: Quantification of nucleated cells was approximated via reference gene primer amplification. Libraries were prepared by immunoSEQ multiplex PCR; TCRdb keeps only in-frame clonotypes and omits some of them. V and J calls and clone size are those listed in that table; D and trimming were worked out from the DNA. The profile shows roughly 140,000 clones, roughly 88% of them singletons. CDR3 length equals 12 residues. Germline loops: CDR1 LNHDA, CDR2 SQIVND (reference sequence). The V end was cut by 8 bases, the J end by 0 bases, with 7 bases between. The chain employs TRBV19 and TRBJ1-2; no clear D gene. Sequencing input: peripheral blood. The sequence came from a man aged 60 to 75 with active or convalescent COVID-19. In nucleotides, the CDR3 is TGTGCCAGTCGTCTTACTAACTATGGCTACACCTTC. Protein sequence: CASRLTNYGYTF.